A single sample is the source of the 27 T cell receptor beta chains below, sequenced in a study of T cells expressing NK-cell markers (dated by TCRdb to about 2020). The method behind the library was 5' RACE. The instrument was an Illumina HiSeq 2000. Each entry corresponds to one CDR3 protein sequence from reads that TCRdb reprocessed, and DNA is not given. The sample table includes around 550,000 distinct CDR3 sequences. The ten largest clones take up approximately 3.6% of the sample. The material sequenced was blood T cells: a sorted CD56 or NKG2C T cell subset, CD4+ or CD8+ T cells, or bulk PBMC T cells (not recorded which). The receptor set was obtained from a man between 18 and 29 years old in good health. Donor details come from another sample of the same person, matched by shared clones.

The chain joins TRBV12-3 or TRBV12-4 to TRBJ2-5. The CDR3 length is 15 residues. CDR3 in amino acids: CASSLSDLIQETQYF.

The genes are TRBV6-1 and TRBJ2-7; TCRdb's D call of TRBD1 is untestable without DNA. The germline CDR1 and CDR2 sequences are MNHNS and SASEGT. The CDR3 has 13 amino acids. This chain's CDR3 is CASMDTGRYEQYF.

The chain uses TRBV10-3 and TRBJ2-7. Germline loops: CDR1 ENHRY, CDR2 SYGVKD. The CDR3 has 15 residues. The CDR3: CAISEFGLAKYEQYF.

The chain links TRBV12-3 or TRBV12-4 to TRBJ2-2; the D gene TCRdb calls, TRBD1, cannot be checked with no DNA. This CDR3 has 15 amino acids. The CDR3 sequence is CASSSGTGVFGELFF.

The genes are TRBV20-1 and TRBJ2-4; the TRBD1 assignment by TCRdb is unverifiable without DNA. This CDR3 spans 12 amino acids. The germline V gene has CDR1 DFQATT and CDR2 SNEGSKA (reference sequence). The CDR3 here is CSASPDKNIQYF.

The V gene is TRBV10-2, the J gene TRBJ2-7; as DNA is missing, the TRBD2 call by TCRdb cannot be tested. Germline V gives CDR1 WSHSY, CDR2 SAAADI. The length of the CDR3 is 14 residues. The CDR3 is CASSSQGLSYEQYF.

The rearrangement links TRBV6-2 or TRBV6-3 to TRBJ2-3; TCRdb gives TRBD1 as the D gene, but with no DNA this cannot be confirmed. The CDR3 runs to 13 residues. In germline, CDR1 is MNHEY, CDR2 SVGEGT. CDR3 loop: CASTLGGTDTQYF.

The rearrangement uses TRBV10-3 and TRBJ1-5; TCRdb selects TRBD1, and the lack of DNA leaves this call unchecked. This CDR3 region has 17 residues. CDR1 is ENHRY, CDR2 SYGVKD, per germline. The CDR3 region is CAISGGTEGRRNQPQHF.

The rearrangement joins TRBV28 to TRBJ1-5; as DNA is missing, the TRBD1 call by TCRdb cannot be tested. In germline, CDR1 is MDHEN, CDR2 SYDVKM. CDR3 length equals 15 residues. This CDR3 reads CASSFQGGGNQPQHF.

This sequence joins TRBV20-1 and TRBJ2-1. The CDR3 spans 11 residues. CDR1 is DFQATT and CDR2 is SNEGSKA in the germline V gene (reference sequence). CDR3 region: CGASGYNEQFF.

The CDR3: CASSYSRGEEKLFF. This chain links TRBV6-5 with TRBJ1-4; TCRdb's D gene call, TRBD1, goes unchecked for lack of DNA. Germline-derived CDR1 and CDR2 are MNHEY and SVGAGI. This CDR3 region has 14 residues.

CDR3 loop: CASSLGVSNEQFF. The chain carries TRBV12-3 or TRBV12-4 and TRBJ2-1. The CDR3 contains 13 residues.

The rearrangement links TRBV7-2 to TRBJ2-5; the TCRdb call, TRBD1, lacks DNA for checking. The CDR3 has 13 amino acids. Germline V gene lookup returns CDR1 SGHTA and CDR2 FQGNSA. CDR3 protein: CASSSTEGETQYF. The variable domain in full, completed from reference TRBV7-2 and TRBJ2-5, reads GAGVSQSPSNKVTEKGKDVELRCDPISGHTALYWYRQSLGQGLEFLIYFQGNSAPDKSGLPSDRFSAERTGGSVSTLTIQRTQQEDSAVYLCASSSTEGETQYFGPGTRLLVL.

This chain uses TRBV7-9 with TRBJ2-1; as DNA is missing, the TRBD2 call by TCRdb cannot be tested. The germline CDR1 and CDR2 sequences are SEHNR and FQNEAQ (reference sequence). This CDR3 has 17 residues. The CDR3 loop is CASSLRRAGASYNEQFF.

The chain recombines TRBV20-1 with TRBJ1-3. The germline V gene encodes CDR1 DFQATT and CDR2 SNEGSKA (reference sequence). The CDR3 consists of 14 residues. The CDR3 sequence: CSARSSDPGNTIYF.

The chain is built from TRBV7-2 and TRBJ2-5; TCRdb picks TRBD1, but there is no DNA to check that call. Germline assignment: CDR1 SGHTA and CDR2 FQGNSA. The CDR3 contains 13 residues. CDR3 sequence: CASRQTGLETQYF.

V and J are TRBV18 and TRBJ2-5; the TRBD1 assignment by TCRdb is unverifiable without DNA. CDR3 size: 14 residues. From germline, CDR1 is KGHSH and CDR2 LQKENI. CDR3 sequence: CASSRTGAPETQYF.

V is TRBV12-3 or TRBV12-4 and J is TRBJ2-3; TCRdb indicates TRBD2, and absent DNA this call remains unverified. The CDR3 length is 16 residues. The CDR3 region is CASKSGSAPSTDTQYF.

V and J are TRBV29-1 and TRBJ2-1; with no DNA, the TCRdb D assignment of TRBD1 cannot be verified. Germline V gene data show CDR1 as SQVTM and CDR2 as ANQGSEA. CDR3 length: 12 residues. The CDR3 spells CSSGQGSNEQFF.

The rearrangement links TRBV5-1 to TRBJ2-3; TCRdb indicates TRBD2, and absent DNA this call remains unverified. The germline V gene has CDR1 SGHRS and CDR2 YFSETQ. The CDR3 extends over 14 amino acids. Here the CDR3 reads CASRAMGPTDTQYF.

This CDR3 reads CASRAEGGLSSYNEQFF. The V and J genes are TRBV12-3 or TRBV12-4 and TRBJ2-1; TCRdb gives TRBD1 as the D gene, but with no DNA this cannot be confirmed. This CDR3 region has 17 residues.

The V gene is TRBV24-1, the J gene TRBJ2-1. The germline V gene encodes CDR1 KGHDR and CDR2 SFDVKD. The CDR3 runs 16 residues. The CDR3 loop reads CATSVIAGVSYNEQFF.

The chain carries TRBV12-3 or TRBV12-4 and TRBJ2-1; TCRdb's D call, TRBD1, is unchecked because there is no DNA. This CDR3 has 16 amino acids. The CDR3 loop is CASSFPDRGRRNEQFF.

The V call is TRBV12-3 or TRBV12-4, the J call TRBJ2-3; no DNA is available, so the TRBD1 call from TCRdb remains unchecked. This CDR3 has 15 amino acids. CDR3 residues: CASSFRRTGTDTQYF.

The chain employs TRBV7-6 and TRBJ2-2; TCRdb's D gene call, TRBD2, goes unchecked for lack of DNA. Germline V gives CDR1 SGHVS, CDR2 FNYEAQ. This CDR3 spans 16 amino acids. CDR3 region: CASSPLLGPIIGELFF.

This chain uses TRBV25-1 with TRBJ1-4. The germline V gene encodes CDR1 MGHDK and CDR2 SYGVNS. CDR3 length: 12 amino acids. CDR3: CASSDQTTKLFF. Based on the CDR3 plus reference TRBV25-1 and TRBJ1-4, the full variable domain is EADIYQTPRYLVIGTGKKITLECSQTMGHDKMYWYQQDPGMELHLIHYSYGVNSTEKGDLSSESTVSRIRTEHFPLTLESARPSHTSQYLCASSDQTTKLFFGSGTQLSVL.

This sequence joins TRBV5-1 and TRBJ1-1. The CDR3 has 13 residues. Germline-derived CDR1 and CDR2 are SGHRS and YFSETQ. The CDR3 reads CASSPRAGSEAFF.